Each of the 19 T cell receptor beta chains below was sequenced from the same sample in a study of OX40 agonist ivuxolimab in advanced cancers. The method was immunoSEQ multiplex PCR; TCRdb's version includes in-frame clones alone and lacks a portion of them. The sample includes more than 35,000 clones, roughly nine tenths of them seen just once. Source: CD4+ or CD8+ T cells sorted from blood, taken in a trial of the OX40 agonist ivuxolimab. The receptors here all came from an adult with an advanced solid tumor such as melanoma, head and neck, liver or kidney cancer.

This chain connects TRBV9 to TRBJ2-7, with D tentatively TRBD2 (5 bases). Germline V CDR1 and CDR2: SGDLS, YYNGEE. The V and J ends lost 4 bases and 2 bases respectively, with 13 bases between them. This CDR3 is 14 amino acids long. The CDR3 DNA sequence: TGTGCCAGCAGCCCAACGGGGTCGGCCTACGAGCAGTACTTC. This codes for CASSPTGSAYEQYF.

The V and J genes are TRBV18 and TRBJ1-4; D remains ambiguous. Germline lookup yields CDR1 KGHSH and CDR2 LQKENI. CDR3 size: 14 residues. With 2 bases removed from V and 3 bases from J, the gap between germline ends came to 7 bases. CDR3: CASSPTVPNEKLFF. The CDR3 DNA reads TGTGCCAGCTCACCAACTGTCCCTAATGAAAAACTGTTTTTT.

This chain connects TRBV7-8 to TRBJ1-1; 9 nucleotides agree with TRBD1. The CDR3 is made up of 16 amino acids. The ends lost 6 bases at V and 3 bases at J; junction bases unmatched: 11. Germline CDR1 and CDR2: SGHVS and FQNEAQ. Here the CDR3 reads CASSFRTGVSHTEAFF. DNA for the CDR3: TGTGCCAGCAGTTTCCGGACAGGGGTGAGTCACACTGAAGCTTTCTTT.

The rearrangement uses TRBV7-9 and TRBJ2-7; 9 bases map to TRBD1. The CDR3 runs 13 residues. The V gene's germline CDR1 is SEHNR and CDR2 FQNEAQ (reference sequence). V was clipped by 3 bases and J by 6 bases; unmatched bases: 3. The CDR3 spells CASSLGTGSEQYF. As DNA, the CDR3 is TGTGCCAGCAGCTTGGGGACAGGGTCCGAGCAGTACTTC.

This chain links TRBV29-1 with TRBJ1-1, with 10 bases matching TRBD1. CDR3 size: 13 residues. J gave up 4 bases and V 6 bases, and 5 bases lay outside the gene matches. Germline assignment: CDR1 SQVTM and CDR2 ANQGSEA. The CDR3 here is CSVVRTGGTEAFF. The CDR3 DNA follows: TGCAGCGTCGTTCGGACAGGGGGCACTGAAGCTTTCTTT.

The CDR3 DNA sequence: TGCGCCAGCAGCTTGTTCGGGGGGGCTACTTTGGAGACCCAGTACTTC. Translating it yields CASSLFGGATLETQYF. The V and J genes are TRBV5-1 and TRBJ2-5, with 8 bases lining up with TRBD2. CDR1 and CDR2 (germline): SGHRS, YFSETQ. This CDR3 has 16 amino acids. Losses at the gene ends were 1 base for V and 5 bases for J; bases not matched to a gene: 10.

J is TRBJ2-3 and V is TRBV7-9; 9 bases line up with TRBD1. Unmatched junction bases numbered 3, after V lost 3 bases and J lost 2 bases. This CDR3 contains 15 residues. Germline values: CDR1 SEHNR, CDR2 FQNEAQ (reference sequence). The CDR3 region is CASSLGTGHTDTQYF. The CDR3 DNA sequence: TGTGCCAGCAGCTTGGGGACAGGGCACACAGATACGCAGTATTTT. The whole variable domain, remainder taken from reference TRBV7-9 and TRBJ2-3, is DTGVSQNPRHKITKRGQNVTFRCDPISEHNRLYWYRQTLGQGPEFLTYFQNEAQLEKSRLLSDRFSAERPKGSFSTLEIQRTEQGDSAMYLCASSLGTGHTDTQYFGPGTRLTVL.

The table lists this clone with a count of one. The V call is TRBV7-9, the J call TRBJ1-1; TRBD1 agrees at 7 bases. J was trimmed by 4 bases and V by 0 bases; bases with no gene match: 5. This CDR3 is built from 15 residues. Germline V gives CDR1 SEHNR, CDR2 FQNEAQ (reference sequence). DNA of the CDR3: TGTGCCAGCAGCTTAGCCCCACAGGGGAGCACTGAAGCTTTCTTT. Its translation is CASSLAPQGSTEAFF. Using reference TRBV7-9 and TRBJ1-1 for the parts outside the CDR3, the full variable domain is DTGVSQNPRHKITKRGQNVTFRCDPISEHNRLYWYRQTLGQGPEFLTYFQNEAQLEKSRLLSDRFSAERPKGSFSTLEIQRTEQGDSAMYLCASSLAPQGSTEAFFGQGTRLTVV.

This chain uses TRBV7-9 with TRBJ1-3, with TRBD1 matching 8 bases. The germline V gene has CDR1 SEHNR and CDR2 FQNEAQ (reference sequence). The CDR3 runs 17 residues. V lost 1 base and J lost 5; bases outside the gene matches: 10. The DNA of the CDR3 is TGTGCCAGCAGCTTAGTAGGGGTCAGGGGGCGACGAAACACCATATATTTT. Protein: CASSLVGVRGRRNTIYF.

The sample holds one count of this clone. At one end, the junction sequence differs from germline, possibly due to a read error. The chain employs TRBV6-1 and TRBJ2-7, with TRBD1 matching 7 bases. There are 14 residues in the CDR3. The V gene's germline CDR1 is MNHNS and CDR2 SASEGT. CDR3 amino acids: CASIEPGGSYEQYF. In nucleotides, the CDR3 is TGTGCCAGCATTGAACCAGGGGGCTCCTACGAGCAGTACTTC.

The V and J genes are TRBV4-3 and TRBJ2-7; 8 nucleotides match TRBD1. The germline gives CDR1 LGHNA, CDR2 YSLEER. This CDR3 contains 16 residues. The ends lost 1 base at V and 2 bases at J; junction bases unmatched: 7. Written as DNA, the CDR3 is TGCGCCAGCAGCCAAGCTATTGGACAGGGAGCCTACGAGCAGTACTTC. Its protein product is CASSQAIGQGAYEQYF.

The CDR3 DNA sequence: TGTGCCAGCAGTGAACGGCCTATACAGGGAAATAATTCACCCCTCCACTTT. It encodes CASSERPIQGNNSPLHF. This rearrangement joins TRBV6-1 to TRBJ1-6; possible D gene TRBD1, 6 bases. V lost 2 bases and J lost 5, with 16 bases in between. The CDR3 is 17 amino acids. Germline values: CDR1 MNHNS, CDR2 SASEGT.

This chain links TRBV6-1 with TRBJ2-3; no reliable D call. The CDR3 has 13 amino acids. The ends were cut back, 7 bases at V and 0 bases at J, with 8 bases in the middle. CDR1 MNHNS and CDR2 SASEGT come from the germline V gene. CDR3 nucleotide sequence: TGTGCCAGCACCCAAGTTAGCACAGATACGCAGTATTTT. Residues: CASTQVSTDTQYF.

This chain joins TRBV7-9 and TRBJ2-2; a possible D gene is TRBD2 (6 bases). The V end was cut by 4 bases, the J end by 7 bases, with 10 bases between. Germline V gene sequence: CDR1 SEHNR, CDR2 FQNEAQ (reference sequence). This CDR3 spans 13 amino acids. The CDR3 spells CASSSGERGELFF. CDR3 bases: TGTGCCAGCAGCTCGGGAGAACGCGGGGAGCTGTTTTTT. Drawing the rest from reference TRBV7-9 and TRBJ2-2, the complete variable domain is DTGVSQNPRHKITKRGQNVTFRCDPISEHNRLYWYRQTLGQGPEFLTYFQNEAQLEKSRLLSDRFSAERPKGSFSTLEIQRTEQGDSAMYLCASSSGERGELFFGEGSRLTVL.

The chain is built from TRBV9 and TRBJ2-5; TRBD2 agrees at 12 bases. Germline V gene data show CDR1 as SGDLS and CDR2 as YYNGEE. The CDR3 covers 15 residues. V gave up 4 bases and J gave up 5 bases; unmatched junction bases: 6. DNA for the CDR3: TGTGCCAGCAGCCCTAGCGGGGGGGCGGATGAGACCCAGTACTTC. This translates into CASSPSGGADETQYF.

The chain couples TRBV19 to TRBJ1-5; D gene uncertain. Trimming pared 5 bases from V and 2 bases from J, leaving 4 bases between. The CDR3 totals 12 residues. Germline assignment: CDR1 LNHDA and CDR2 SQIVND (reference sequence). The CDR3 region is CASSEGNQPQHF. The CDR3 coding sequence is TGTGCCAGTAGTGAGGGCAATCAGCCCCAGCATTTT.

The gene calls are TRBV6-5 and TRBJ1-6; TRBD1 agrees at 7 bases. Germline V CDR1 and CDR2: MNHEY, SVGAGI. The V gene end was trimmed by 4 bases and the J gene end by 8 bases; junction bases not matched to a gene: 5. There are 14 residues in the CDR3. CDR3 amino acids: CASSSQGEDSPLHF. The CDR3 nucleotides read TGTGCCAGCAGTTCGCAGGGGGAGGATTCACCCCTCCACTTT.

The chain joins TRBV5-6 to TRBJ2-3; TRBD2 matches at 13 bases. J lost 0 bases, V lost 4 bases, and 5 bases had no gene match. The CDR3 sequence is 17 residues long. Germline lookup yields CDR1 SGHDT and CDR2 YYEEEE. CDR3 loop: CASSTGLAGVSTDTQYF. The CDR3, as DNA: TGTGCCAGCAGCACCGGACTAGCGGGGGTGAGCACAGATACGCAGTATTTT.

CDR3 in amino acids: CAWGNREGYEQYF. As DNA, the CDR3 is TGTGCCTGGGGCAACAGGGAGGGGTACGAGCAGTACTTC. This sequence joins TRBV30 and TRBJ2-7, with D maybe TRBD2 (7 bases). CDR3 length equals 13 residues. CDR1 and CDR2 from the germline V gene are GTSNPN and SVGIG (reference sequence). V lost 5 bases and J lost 4, with 15 bases in between. The variable domain in full, with the rest retrieved from reference TRBV30 and TRBJ2-7, is SQTIHQWPATLVQPVGSPLSLECTVEGTSNPNLYWYRQAAGRGLQLLFYSVGIGQISSEVPQNLSASRPQDRQFILSSKKLLLSDSGFYLCAWGNREGYEQYFGPGTRLTVT.